The 7 T cell receptor beta chains below were found in one sample sequenced in a study of cytomegalovirus exposure and HLA in healthy donors. Profiling relied on immunoSEQ multiplex PCR, and the TCRdb table lists in-frame clones only, not all of them. The sample comprises roughly 130,000 clones, roughly 91% of which are singletons, and about 3.7% rests with the top ten. Sequencing used PBMCs. These receptor sequences come from a man aged 30 to 45 in good health and CMV-seronegative.

This chain links TRBV6-5 with TRBJ1-2, with D unclear. Germline assignment: CDR1 MNHEY and CDR2 SVGAGI. V lost 7 bases and J 4 bases, leaving 10 bases between the germline ends. CDR3 length: 12 amino acids. CDR3 in DNA: TGTGCCAGCAAAGATGTCGGCTATGGCTACACCTTC. Residues: CASKDVGYGYTF.

The V and J genes are TRBV6-5 and TRBJ2-5; 12 bases align to TRBD1. CDR3 length equals 15 residues. CDR1 is MNHEY, CDR2 SVGAGI, per germline. J gave up 5 bases and V 5 bases, and 6 bases lay outside the gene matches. The CDR3 sequence: CASSARDRGRETQYF. The CDR3 nucleotides are TGTGCCAGCAGTGCCCGGGACAGGGGGCGTGAGACCCAGTACTTC.

The chain uses TRBV4-1 and TRBJ2-3; 9 nucleotides align to TRBD2. This CDR3 contains 16 residues. With V trimmed by 0 bases and J by 1 base, 2 bases remained unmatched. CDR1 MGHRA and CDR2 YSYEKL come from the germline V gene. CDR3 bases: TGCGCCAGCAGCCAAGAGCTAGCGGGGCGCACAGATACGCAGTATTTT. Its translation: CASSQELAGRTDTQYF.

V is TRBV29-1 and J is TRBJ2-3, with 7 bases matching TRBD1. The CDR3 runs 17 residues. Germline CDR1 SQVTM, CDR2 ANQGSEA. With 2 bases clipped from V and 2 bases from J, the junction kept 13 bases outside the gene matches. The CDR3 region has the DNA TGCAGCGTTGAAAGGTGGGCGACCGGGACAGACACAGATACGCAGTATTTT. It encodes CSVERWATGTDTDTQYF.

The rearrangement joins TRBV5-1 to TRBJ1-1; D remains unclear. Per the germline V gene, CDR1 is SGHRS and CDR2 is YFSETQ. The V end lost 0 bases, the J end lost 0 bases, and 9 bases lay between the germline ends. The length of the CDR3 is 15 residues. The chain's CDR3 is CASSLAVTMNTEAFF. CDR3 DNA: TGCGCCAGCAGCTTGGCCGTGACAATGAACACTGAAGCTTTCTTT.

This chain joins TRBV7-9 and TRBJ2-3, with 11 bases lining up with TRBD1. In germline, CDR1 is SEHNR, CDR2 FQNEAQ (reference sequence). J was trimmed by 2 bases and V by 4 bases; bases with no gene match: 5. The CDR3 sequence is 16 residues long. The CDR3 region is CASSSDRGRLTDTQYF. The CDR3 DNA reads as TGTGCCAGCAGCTCGGACAGGGGGCGTCTCACAGATACGCAGTATTTT.

The genes are TRBV5-5 and TRBJ2-3, with D perhaps TRBD2 (6 bases). CDR3 length equals 13 residues. The V gene lost 5 bases and the J gene lost 6 bases, with 13 bases spanning the gap. The germline V gene has CDR1 SGHKS and CDR2 YYEKEE (reference sequence). The CDR3 nucleotides are TGTGCCAGCAGTACGACTGGGGGGGATACGCAGTATTTT. It codes for CASSTTGGDTQYF.